One T cell receptor beta chain is described in this entry. Its cognate antigen is unknown. These data originate in a study of CD8+ T cells in alopecia areata. The investigators collected lesional scalp punch biopsies and peripheral blood from alopecia areata patients. Reverse transcription of extracted RNA yielded cDNA, which provided the sequencing template. This table comes from immunoSEQ multiplex PCR, and its TCRdb copy is limited to in-frame clones, with some not included. The data contain around 140,000 clones, 51% of them singletons. V lost 7 bases to trimming and J lost 1 base, with 16 bases between them. Germline V gene lookup returns CDR1 SGHAT and CDR2 FQDESV (reference sequence). The CDR3 totals 16 residues. Overall study results and limits: Scalp lesions, especially in alopecia totalis/universalis, had higher clonality than normal scalp.

The chain employs TRBV11-1 and TRBJ2-2; D is ambiguous. The sequence was collected from a human donor with alopecia areata. The input for sequencing was CD4+ T cells sorted from blood, taken at week 0. In nucleotides, the CDR3 is TGTGCCAGCACCATGGTGCGGACCCAGAACACCGGGGAGCTGTTTTTT. It yields the protein CASTMVRTQNTGELFF.